The 28 T cell receptor beta chains in this list originate from one sample, sequenced in a study of blood T cells in healthy people across ages. A J-beta primer mix and a sample-barcoded 5' primer were used in a second PCR of roughly 6 to 12 cycles. TCRdb passed the 5' RACE reads through MiXCR, listing each CDR3 protein once. The table shows 1.5 million to 2 million distinct CDR3 sequences, with roughly 32% occurring only once. What was sequenced was blood. The receptors originated from a woman aged 25 to 39 in good health.

With regard to this clonotype: Its ends do not fully match the called genes, so a read error is possible. The chain carries TRBV11-2 and TRBJ2-3; TRBD2 matches 8 bases. The CDR3 totals 17 residues. CDR1 is SGHAT, CDR2 FQNNGV, per germline. The CDR3 DNA is TGTGCCAGCAGCTCACTTCGGGGGGGCGGGAACTCAGATACGCGGTATTTT. This codes for CASSSLRGGGNSDTRYF. The variable domain in full, with the rest retrieved from reference TRBV11-2 and TRBJ2-3, is EAGVAQSPRYKIIEKRQSVAFWCNPISGHATLYWYQQILGQGPKLLIQFQNNGVVDDSQLPKDRFSAERLKGVDSTLKIQPAKLEDSAVYLCASSSLRGGGNSDTRYFGPGTRLTVL.

About this clonotype: One junction end disagrees with the germline gene, perhaps due to a read error. The chain links TRBV6-2 or TRBV6-3 to TRBJ2-5; weak D call: TRBD2 (5 bases). The V gene's germline CDR1 is MNHEY and CDR2 SVGEGT. CDR3 length: 14 residues. The CDR3 nucleotides are TGTGCCAGCAGTTATCGCGGCGGGCAAGAGGCCCAGTACTTC. This codes for CASSYRGGQEAQYF.

V usage is TRBV6-1 and J usage is TRBJ2-7, with 10 bases matching TRBD1. Germline values: CDR1 MNHNS, CDR2 SASEGT. J gave up 6 bases and V 3 bases, and 11 bases lay outside the gene matches. The CDR3 runs 16 residues. CDR3 sequence (DNA): TGTGCCAGCAGTGACAACCCGACAGGGGGCTTAGGCGAGCAGTACTTC. Encoded protein: CASSDNPTGGLGEQYF.

This sequence joins TRBV11-2 and TRBJ2-7, with D possibly matching TRBD2 (5 bases). Germline assignment: CDR1 SGHAT and CDR2 FQNNGV. The CDR3 runs 13 residues. The germline V and J ends were trimmed by 7 bases and 6 bases, with 16 bases remaining between them. CDR3 nucleotides: TGTGCCAGCAAATGGCCTGGGAGCTCCGAGCAGTACTTC. Translation gives CASKWPGSSEQYF. Variable domain in full (rest from reference TRBV11-2 and TRBJ2-7): EAGVAQSPRYKIIEKRQSVAFWCNPISGHATLYWYQQILGQGPKLLIQFQNNGVVDDSQLPKDRFSAERLKGVDSTLKIQPAKLEDSAVYLCASKWPGSSEQYFGPGTRLTVT.

A note on this clonotype: Given a much more abundant clone one base away, this may be a read error. The rearrangement uses TRBV4-1 and TRBJ2-4; D not certain. The better agreement between TRBJ2-7 and the DNA end casts doubt on the J call. This CDR3 has 14 residues. Germline-derived CDR1 and CDR2 are MGHRA and YSYEKL. The CDR3 DNA is TGCGCCAGCAGCCAACGTACTCGTGATCACGAGCAGTACTTC. Amino acids: CASSQRTRDHEQYF.

The sample holds many counts of this clonotype. The chain uses TRBV7-9 and TRBJ2-1; D gene uncertain. Deletions cut 1 base from V and 15 bases from J, with 10 bases between. This CDR3 has 11 residues. Germline V gene data show CDR1 as SEHNR and CDR2 as FQNEAQ (reference sequence). CDR3: CASSLGIVAFF. In nucleotides, the CDR3 is TGTGCCAGCAGCTTAGGCATAGTTGCGTTCTTC.

The sample holds many counts of this clonotype. The chain employs TRBV7-2 and TRBJ2-5, with D perhaps TRBD2 (6 bases). The CDR3 totals 13 residues. Germline V gene lookup returns CDR1 SGHTA and CDR2 FQGNSA. V was trimmed by 6 bases and J by 5 bases, leaving 13 bases between them. The CDR3 is CASSRGTRETQYF. The CDR3 DNA reads TGTGCCAGCAGTCGCGGGACTCGTGAGACCCAGTACTTC.

This clonotype was recorded a few times. The J gene is TRBJ1-2, the V gene TRBV7-2, with 12 bases lining up with TRBD1. After removal of 0 bases from V and 9 bases from J, the junction contained 2 bases not matched to a gene. CDR3 length: 14 amino acids. CDR1 and CDR2 from the germline V gene are SGHTA and FQGNSA. The CDR3 DNA follows: TGTGCCAGCAGCTTAGCGGGACAGGGGGCCAGCTACACCTTC. It is translated as CASSLAGQGASYTF.

Only a few counts were recorded for this clonotype. Here the CDR3 DNA reads TGTGCCACCTGGACTAGCGGGGAGATAGGGCAGTACTTC. Its translation is CATWTSGEIGQYF. The gene calls are TRBV2 and TRBJ2-5, with 12 bases lining up with TRBD2. The CDR3 is made up of 13 amino acids. Per the germline V gene, CDR1 is SNHLY and CDR2 is FYNNEI. Trimming cost V 10 bases and J 11 bases; bases outside gene matches: 11.

The gene calls are TRBV18 and TRBJ2-3, with D perhaps assigned TRBD1 or TRBD2 (6 bases each). This CDR3 contains 16 residues. The germline gives CDR1 KGHSH, CDR2 LQKENI. V lost 1 base, J lost 0 bases, and 11 bases lay in between. CDR3 protein: CASSPRPGASTDTQYF. The CDR3 DNA follows: TGTGCCAGCTCACCACGCCCGGGGGCTAGCACAGATACGCAGTATTTT.

This clonotype appeared a few times. With a much larger clone just one base away, this may be a read error. The rearrangement joins TRBV29-1 to TRBJ2-1, with 12 bases lining up with TRBD1. Germline CDR1 is SQVTM and CDR2 is ANQGSEA. The CDR3 sequence is 12 residues long. V trimming: 7 bases; J trimming: 10 bases; junction bases outside the gene matches: 5. DNA of the CDR3: TGCAGCGGGGGGACAGGGGGCAACGAGCAGTTCTTC. Residues: CSGGTGGNEQFF.

J is TRBJ2-2 and V is TRBV29-1; perhaps TRBD1 as D (6 bases). The V gene's germline CDR1 is SQVTM and CDR2 ANQGSEA. The CDR3 is made up of 14 amino acids. V lost 7 bases and J lost 1, with 13 bases in between. CDR3 residues: CSAGMTGNTGELFF. CDR3 bases: TGCAGCGCCGGTATGACAGGGAACACCGGGGAGCTGTTTTTT.

The gene calls are TRBV9 and TRBJ1-2, with TRBD1 matching 7 bases. Trimming removed 4 bases from V and 0 bases from J; junction bases left unmatched: 6. CDR3 length equals 15 residues. Germline-derived CDR1 and CDR2 are SGDLS and YYNGEE. In DNA, the CDR3 is TGTGCCAGCAGCCAGGGACAGTGGCCTAACTATGGCTACACCTTC. This translates into CASSQGQWPNYGYTF.

The genes are TRBV10-3 and TRBJ2-1, with 13 bases matching TRBD2. The CDR3 length is 13 residues. Germline values: CDR1 ENHRY, CDR2 SYGVKD. Unmatched junction bases numbered 3, after V lost 6 bases and J lost 10 bases. The CDR3 DNA sequence: TGTGCCATCAGAGAACTAGCGGGAGGGGAGCAGTTCTTC. This gives the protein CAIRELAGGEQFF.

This clonotype was counted a few times. The J gene is TRBJ2-5, the V gene TRBV20-1; TRBD2 matches at 7 bases. This CDR3 region has 14 residues. The V gene end was trimmed by 3 bases and the J gene end by 4 bases; junction bases not matched to a gene: 8. Germline V gene lookup returns CDR1 DFQATT and CDR2 SNEGSKA (reference sequence). CDR3 loop: CSASVAGVIETQYF. CDR3 in DNA: TGCAGTGCTAGCGTGGCGGGAGTGATAGAGACCCAGTACTTC.

This clonotype was seen a handful of times. The rearrangement joins TRBV12-3 or TRBV12-4 to TRBJ1-5; the D gene is possibly TRBD1 (5 bases). The CDR3 sequence is 11 residues long. V was shortened by 4 bases and J by 7 bases, with 5 bases between the two germline ends. CDR3: CASSWGQPQHF. The CDR3 DNA sequence: TGTGCCAGCAGTTGGGGCCAGCCCCAGCATTTT.

The chain joins TRBV28 to TRBJ2-7; 7 bases line up with TRBD2. CDR3 length equals 17 residues. V lost 6 bases to trimming and J lost 0 bases; unmatched junction nucleotides: 14. Germline assignment: CDR1 MDHEN and CDR2 SYDVKM. CDR3 sequence (DNA): TGTGCCAGCAGCTACTGGAAAGCGGGGACCTACTCCTACGAGCAGTACTTC. Its protein product is CASSYWKAGTYSYEQYF.

This clonotype has only a few counts. The chain combines TRBV4-1 with TRBJ2-1; TRBD2 agrees at 8 bases. The CDR3 has 16 amino acids. Germline CDR1 is MGHRA and CDR2 is YSYEKL. The trim removed 3 bases at V and 0 bases at J, leaving 4 bases unmatched. DNA for the CDR3: TGCGCCAGCAGCCAGACCGGGAGGGGCTCCTACAATGAGCAGTTCTTC. It translates to CASSQTGRGSYNEQFF.

This clonotype has more than one count but fewer than ten. The rearrangement joins TRBV6-1 to TRBJ2-7, with D perhaps TRBD2 (6 bases). The CDR3 totals 14 residues. Per the germline V gene, CDR1 is MNHNS and CDR2 is SASEGT. Trimming removed 5 bases at V and 2 bases at J, with 13 bases between. The CDR3 region has the DNA TGTGCCAGCAGTCGAGGAGGGGAGCCCTACGAGCAGTACTTC. Amino acid sequence: CASSRGGEPYEQYF.

This rearrangement joins TRBV5-1 to TRBJ1-2; D gene ambiguous. CDR1 and CDR2 (germline): SGHRS, YFSETQ. The CDR3 runs 15 residues. Trimming removed 4 bases from V and 0 bases from J, with 13 bases in between. The CDR3 sequence: CASSLTTMSNYGYTF. CDR3 nucleotides: TGCGCCAGCAGCCTCACGACAATGTCTAACTATGGCTACACCTTC.

This clonotype was detected a few times. The chain is built from TRBV27 and TRBJ2-7; TRBD2 aligns across 9 bases. Germline V gene lookup returns CDR1 MNHEY and CDR2 SMNVEV (reference sequence). Losses at the gene ends were 5 bases for V and 0 bases for J; bases not matched to a gene: 8. The CDR3 sequence is 16 residues long. The CDR3 coding sequence is TGTGCCAGCAGTCCATCTAGCGGGACTCGCTCCTACGAGCAGTACTTC. Translation gives CASSPSSGTRSYEQYF.

This chain joins TRBV20-1 and TRBJ1-2; D unclear. Trimming left V 3 bases short and J 6 bases short, with 11 bases between. The CDR3 sequence is 12 residues long. Germline V gives CDR1 DFQATT, CDR2 SNEGSKA (reference sequence). Written as DNA, the CDR3 is TGCAGTGCTAGTCTCAGGACGGATGGCTACACCTTC. Amino acid sequence: CSASLRTDGYTF.

This chain links TRBV6-6 with TRBJ2-5; 10 nucleotides line up with TRBD1. Trimming removed 8 bases from V and 2 bases from J; junction bases left unmatched: 11. CDR1 MNHNY and CDR2 SVGAGI come from the germline V gene (reference sequence). The CDR3 runs to 16 residues. CDR3 bases: TGTGCCAGCGGTTCCCCCGCGGACAGGGGGCAAGAGACCCAGTACTTC. Encoded protein: CASGSPADRGQETQYF.

Regarding this clonotype: A much bigger clone sits one base away, suggesting this may be a read error. The DNA is omitted, as the CDR3 cannot be located on it reliably, and the CDR3 follows TCRdb's listing. The V gene is TRBV29-1, the J gene TRBJ2-5; the table's D call of TRBD1 was not tested on the DNA. Germline V gives CDR1 SQVTM, CDR2 ANQGSEA. The CDR3 has 13 residues if both end residues are counted. The CDR3 is CSVGQGAVETRYF.

This clonotype was observed once. A read error may be the cause here, since a much bigger clone is one base away. The chain recombines TRBV4-1 with TRBJ2-5, with D possibly TRBD1 on 6 matching bases. Germline V gives CDR1 MGHRA, CDR2 YSYEKL. The CDR3 extends over 15 amino acids. The V end was cut by 2 bases, the J end by 3 bases, with 13 bases between. For the CDR3, the DNA is TGCGCCAGCAGCCAATCTACAGGGAGCAAAGAGACCCAGTACTTC. This encodes CASSQSTGSKETQYF.

V usage is TRBV5-5 and J usage is TRBJ2-4, with unresolved D. Germline lookup yields CDR1 SGHKS and CDR2 YYEKEE (reference sequence). This CDR3 contains 17 residues. V lost 0 bases, J lost 0 bases, and 13 bases lay in between. CDR3 protein: CASSLALTQVAKNIQYF. In nucleotides, the CDR3 is TGTGCCAGCAGCTTGGCACTAACCCAGGTAGCCAAAAACATTCAGTACTTC.

The rearrangement links TRBV3-1 to TRBJ2-7; 10 bases match TRBD2. V lost 0 bases to trimming and J lost 7 bases; unmatched junction nucleotides: 3. The CDR3 length is 14 residues. CDR1 and CDR2 (germline): LGHDT, YNNKEL (reference sequence). CDR3 nucleotides: TGTGCCAGCAGCCAAGATGCTAGCGGGAGAGAGCAGTACTTC. It encodes CASSQDASGREQYF.

The CDR3 sequence is CASRGQMQETQYF. The CDR3 nucleotides are TGTGCCAGCAGGGGACAGATGCAAGAGACCCAGTACTTC. This chain uses TRBV28 with TRBJ2-5; 7 bases match TRBD1. The germline CDR1 and CDR2 sequences are MDHEN and SYDVKM. V lost 6 bases to trimming and J lost 2 bases; unmatched junction nucleotides: 3. This CDR3 spans 13 amino acids.